This T cell receptor (beta chain) derives from a study of response to subunit inactivated influenza vaccine. General observations from the study: Authors proposed each seasonal influenza vaccination draws in few new T cells.

As concerns this clonotype: Its antigen is unidentified.

TCRdb recomputed calls from the RT-PCR reads with MiXCR, one row per CDR3 protein. The sample has around 570,000 distinct CDR3 sequences; approximately 10% are singletons. The CDR3 runs 13 residues. With V trimmed by 6 bases and J by 4 bases, 8 bases remained unmatched. Looked up from germline, CDR1 is DFQATT and CDR2 is SNEGSKA (reference sequence). The same sample was also studied in work on T cells expressing NK-cell markers. As reported in that work: It was by 5'RACE template switching with UMIs that TCR beta cDNA was made. The TCR beta repertoires originated in sorted CD3+CD56+NKG2C+, CD3+CD56+NKG2C- and CD3+CD56-NKG2C+ T cells. Of CD8+ T cells, about 1.0-8% belonged to dominant NKG2C+ clonotypes in six or seven donors.

The sample here was PBMCs from blood, taken on the day of vaccination. This TCR derives from a middle-aged man who received an inactivated influenza vaccine. The chain carries TRBV20-1 and TRBJ1-1; 7 nucleotides agree with TRBD1. CDR3 sequence reads: CSAHRGESTEAFF. CDR3 sequence (DNA): TGCAGTGCCCACAGGGGAGAAAGCACTGAAGCTTTCTTT.